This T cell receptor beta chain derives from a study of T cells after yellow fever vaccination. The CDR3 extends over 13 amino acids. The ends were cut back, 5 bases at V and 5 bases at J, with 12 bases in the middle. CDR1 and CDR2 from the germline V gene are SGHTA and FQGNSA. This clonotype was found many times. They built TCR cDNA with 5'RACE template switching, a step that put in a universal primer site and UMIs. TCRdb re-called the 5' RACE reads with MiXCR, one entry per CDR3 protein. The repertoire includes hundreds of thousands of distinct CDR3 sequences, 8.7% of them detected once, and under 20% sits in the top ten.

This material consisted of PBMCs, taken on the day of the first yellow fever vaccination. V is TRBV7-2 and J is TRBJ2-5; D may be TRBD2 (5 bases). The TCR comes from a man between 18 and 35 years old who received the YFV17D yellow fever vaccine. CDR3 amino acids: CASSPGGGETQYF. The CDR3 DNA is TGTGCCAGCAGCCCTGGAGGTGGGGAGACCCAGTACTTC.